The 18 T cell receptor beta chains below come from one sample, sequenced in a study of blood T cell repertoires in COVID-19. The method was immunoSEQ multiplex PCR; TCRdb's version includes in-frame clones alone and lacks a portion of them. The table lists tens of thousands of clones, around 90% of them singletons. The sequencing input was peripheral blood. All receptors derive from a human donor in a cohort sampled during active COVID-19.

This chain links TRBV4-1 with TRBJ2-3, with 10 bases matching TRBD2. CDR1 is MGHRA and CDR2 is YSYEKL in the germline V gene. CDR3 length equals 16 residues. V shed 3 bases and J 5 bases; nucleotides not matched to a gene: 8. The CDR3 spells CASSHFQREGQDTQYF. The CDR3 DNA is TGCGCCAGCAGCCATTTTCAGCGGGAGGGCCAAGATACGCAGTATTTT.

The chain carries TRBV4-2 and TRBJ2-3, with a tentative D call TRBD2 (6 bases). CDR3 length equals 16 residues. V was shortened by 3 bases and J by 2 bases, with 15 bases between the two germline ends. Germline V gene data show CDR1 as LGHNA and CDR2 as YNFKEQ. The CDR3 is CASSHPGSGTTDTQYF. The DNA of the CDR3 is TGTGCCAGCAGCCATCCGGGTAGCGGTACCACAGATACGCAGTATTTT.

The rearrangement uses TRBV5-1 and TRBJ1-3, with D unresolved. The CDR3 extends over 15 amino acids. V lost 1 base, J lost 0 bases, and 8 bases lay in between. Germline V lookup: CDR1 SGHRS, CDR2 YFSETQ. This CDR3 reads CASSLSGPSGNTIYF. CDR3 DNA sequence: TGCGCCAGCAGCTTGTCAGGTCCCTCTGGAAACACCATATATTTT.

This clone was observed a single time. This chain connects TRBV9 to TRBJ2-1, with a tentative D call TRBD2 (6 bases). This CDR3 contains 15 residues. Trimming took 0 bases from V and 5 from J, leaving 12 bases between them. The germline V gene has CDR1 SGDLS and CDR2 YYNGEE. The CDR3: CASSVGGGDHNEQFF. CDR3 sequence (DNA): TGTGCCAGCAGCGTAGGGGGAGGTGACCACAATGAGCAGTTCTTC.

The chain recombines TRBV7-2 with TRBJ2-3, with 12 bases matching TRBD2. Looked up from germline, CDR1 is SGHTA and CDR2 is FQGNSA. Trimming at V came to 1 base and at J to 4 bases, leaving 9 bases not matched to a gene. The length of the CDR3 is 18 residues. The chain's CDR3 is CASSLVRTSGTSPDTQYF. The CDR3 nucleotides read TGTGCCAGCAGCTTAGTTCGGACTAGCGGGACCTCCCCAGATACGCAGTATTTT.

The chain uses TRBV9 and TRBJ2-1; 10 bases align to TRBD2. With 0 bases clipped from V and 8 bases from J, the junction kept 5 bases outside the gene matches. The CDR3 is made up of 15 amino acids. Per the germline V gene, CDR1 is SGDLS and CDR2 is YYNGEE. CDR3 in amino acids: CASSVASGSWDEQFF. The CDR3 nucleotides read TGTGCCAGCAGCGTAGCTAGCGGGAGTTGGGATGAGCAGTTCTTC.

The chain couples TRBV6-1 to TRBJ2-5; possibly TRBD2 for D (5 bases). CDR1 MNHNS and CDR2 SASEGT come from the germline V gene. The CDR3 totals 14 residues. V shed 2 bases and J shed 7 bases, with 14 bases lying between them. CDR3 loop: CASSERRPEGTQYF. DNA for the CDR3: TGTGCCAGCAGTGAAAGGAGGCCAGAAGGGACCCAGTACTTC.

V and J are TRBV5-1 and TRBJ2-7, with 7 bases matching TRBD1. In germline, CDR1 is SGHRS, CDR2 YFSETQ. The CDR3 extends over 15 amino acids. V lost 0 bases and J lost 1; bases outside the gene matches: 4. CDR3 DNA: TGCGCCAGCAGCTTGGAGGCAGGGGGTTCCTACGAGCAGTACTTC. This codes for CASSLEAGGSYEQYF.

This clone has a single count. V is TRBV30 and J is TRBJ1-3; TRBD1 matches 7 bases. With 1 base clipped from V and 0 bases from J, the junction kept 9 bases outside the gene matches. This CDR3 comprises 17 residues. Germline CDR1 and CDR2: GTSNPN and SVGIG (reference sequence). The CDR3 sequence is CAWSAPSTGLSGNTIYF. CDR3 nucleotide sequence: TGTGCCTGGAGTGCCCCCTCGACAGGGCTCTCTGGAAACACCATATATTTT.

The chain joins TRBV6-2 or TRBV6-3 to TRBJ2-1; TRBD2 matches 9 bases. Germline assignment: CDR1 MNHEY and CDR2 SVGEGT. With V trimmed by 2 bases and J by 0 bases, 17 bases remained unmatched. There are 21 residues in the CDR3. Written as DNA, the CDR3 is TGTGCCAGCAGTTACCCGGAGTCCCCCCTAGCGGGGCGGGACTCCTACAATGAGCAGTTCTTC. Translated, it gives CASSYPESPLAGRDSYNEQFF.

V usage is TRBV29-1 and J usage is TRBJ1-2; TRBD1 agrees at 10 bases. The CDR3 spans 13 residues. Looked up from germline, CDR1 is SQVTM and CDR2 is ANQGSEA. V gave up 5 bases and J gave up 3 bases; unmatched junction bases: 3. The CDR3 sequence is CSVPGTGDYGYTF. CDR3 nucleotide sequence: TGCAGCGTTCCCGGGACAGGGGACTATGGCTACACCTTC.

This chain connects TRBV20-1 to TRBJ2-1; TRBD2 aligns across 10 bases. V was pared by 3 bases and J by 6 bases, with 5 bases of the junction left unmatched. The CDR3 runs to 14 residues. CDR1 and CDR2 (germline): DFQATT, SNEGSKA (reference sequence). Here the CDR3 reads CSASTASGSNEQFF. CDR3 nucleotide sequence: TGCAGTGCTAGTACGGCTAGCGGGAGCAATGAGCAGTTCTTC.

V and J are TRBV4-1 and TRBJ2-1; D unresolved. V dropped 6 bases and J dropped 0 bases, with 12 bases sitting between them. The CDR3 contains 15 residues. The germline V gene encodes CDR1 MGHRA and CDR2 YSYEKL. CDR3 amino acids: CASRLLPSSYNEQFF. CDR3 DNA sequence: TGCGCCAGCAGACTACTCCCGAGCTCCTACAATGAGCAGTTCTTC.

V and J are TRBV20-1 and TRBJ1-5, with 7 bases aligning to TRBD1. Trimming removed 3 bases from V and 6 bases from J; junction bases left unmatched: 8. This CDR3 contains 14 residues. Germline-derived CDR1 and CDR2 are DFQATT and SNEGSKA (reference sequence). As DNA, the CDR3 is TGCAGTGCTAGTCTGGGACAGATCCTTCAGCCCCAGCATTTT. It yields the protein CSASLGQILQPQHF.

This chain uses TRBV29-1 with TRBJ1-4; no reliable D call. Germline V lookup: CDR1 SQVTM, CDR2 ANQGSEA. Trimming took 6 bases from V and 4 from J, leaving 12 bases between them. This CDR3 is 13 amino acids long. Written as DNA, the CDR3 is TGCAGCGTGAAGCCGGGAGGTAATGAAAAACTGTTTTTT. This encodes CSVKPGGNEKLFF.

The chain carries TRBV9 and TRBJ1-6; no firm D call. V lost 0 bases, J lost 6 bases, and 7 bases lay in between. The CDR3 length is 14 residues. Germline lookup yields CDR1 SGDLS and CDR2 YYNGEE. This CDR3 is CASSVGPSNSPLHF. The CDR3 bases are TGTGCCAGCAGCGTAGGTCCGTCTAATTCACCCCTCCACTTT.

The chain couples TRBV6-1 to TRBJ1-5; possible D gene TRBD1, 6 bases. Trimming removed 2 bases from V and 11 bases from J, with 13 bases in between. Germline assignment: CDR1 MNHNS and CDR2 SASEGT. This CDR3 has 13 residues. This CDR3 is CASSEQGSVTQHF. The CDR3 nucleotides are TGTGCCAGCAGTGAACAGGGGAGCGTAACCCAGCATTTT.

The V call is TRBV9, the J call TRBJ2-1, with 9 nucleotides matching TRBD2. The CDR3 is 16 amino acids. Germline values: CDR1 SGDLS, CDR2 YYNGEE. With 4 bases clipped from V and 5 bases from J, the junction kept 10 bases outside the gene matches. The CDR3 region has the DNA TGTGCCAGCAGCCAAAGAGCGGGAGGTGGGAACAATGAGCAGTTCTTC. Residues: CASSQRAGGGNNEQFF.